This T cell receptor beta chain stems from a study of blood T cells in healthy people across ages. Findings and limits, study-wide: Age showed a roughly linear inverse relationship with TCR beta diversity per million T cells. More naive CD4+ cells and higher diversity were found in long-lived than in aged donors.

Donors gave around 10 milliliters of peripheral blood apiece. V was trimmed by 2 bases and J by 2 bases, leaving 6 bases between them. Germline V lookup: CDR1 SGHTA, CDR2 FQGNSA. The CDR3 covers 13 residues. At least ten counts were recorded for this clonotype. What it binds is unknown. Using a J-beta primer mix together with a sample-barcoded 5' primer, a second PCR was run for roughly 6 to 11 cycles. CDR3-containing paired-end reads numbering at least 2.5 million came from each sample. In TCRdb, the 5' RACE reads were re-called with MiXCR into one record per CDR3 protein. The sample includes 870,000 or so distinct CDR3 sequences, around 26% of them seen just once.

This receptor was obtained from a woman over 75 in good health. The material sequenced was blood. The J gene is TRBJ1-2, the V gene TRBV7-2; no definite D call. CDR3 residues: CASSLTQNYGYTF. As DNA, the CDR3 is TGTGCCAGCAGCTTAACGCAGAACTATGGCTACACCTTC.